One T cell receptor beta chain is described in this entry. Its antigen is unidentified. The junction differs from germline at one of its ends, possibly a read error. RNA transcripts were the source from which TCR beta CDR3 regions were amplified. First-round RT-PCR with HTBI primers preceded a second-round multiplex PCR. TCRdb analysed the multiplex PCR reads with MiXCR anew, one entry per CDR3 protein. The top ten clones hold 7.1% of a sample with hundreds of thousands of distinct CDR3 sequences, roughly 20% of them seen once. The data derive from a study of Graves' ophthalmopathy and Graves' hyperthyroidism. The CDR3 extends over 12 amino acids. Germline V gives CDR1 MNHEY, CDR2 SVGEGT. Study results and caveats: The authors also found most expanded thyroid clonotypes above 0.001 frequency in blood.

The chain joins TRBV6-2 or TRBV6-3 to TRBJ2-7; 10 bases line up with TRBD1. Sample: peripheral blood. This TCR was recovered from a woman between 18 and 29 years old with stable Graves' hyperthyroidism. Some clones in this sample may be carry-over from other donors' samples. For the CDR3, the DNA is TGTGCCAGCAGTTCCTATCGGACAGGGGGGAACTTC. Translation: CASSSYRTGGNF.